Listed below are T cell receptor beta chains from one sample, sequenced in a study of blood T cells in healthy people across ages. In TCRdb, the 5' RACE reads were re-called with MiXCR into one record per CDR3 protein. Of some 890,000 distinct CDR3 sequences listed, roughly 29% are singletons. The same sample was also used in a study of T cells of mothers and their children.

The specimen sequenced was blood. All receptors derive from a woman in her forties in good health. CDR3s include the opening cysteine and the closing phenylalanine or tryptophan. The D gene is left open where the match is weak. Only some rows state a clone size, as once, few, many or a class for expanded clones.

clone_size	d_call	j_call	v_call	cdr3_nt	cdr3_aa
NA	TRBD2	TRBJ2-7	TRBV10-3	TGTGCCATCAGTCCTTTGACTAGCGGGCCGTCCTACGAGCAGTACTTC	CAISPLTSGPSYEQYF
NA	NA	TRBJ2-1	TRBV28	TGTGCCAGCAACTTACATGGGAGTGGATACAATGAGCAGTTCTTC	CASNLHGSGYNEQFF
many	NA	TRBJ2-7	TRBV7-9	TGTGCCAGCAGCTTACGAGAGGGAACCTACGAGCAGTACTTC	CASSLREGTYEQYF
few	NA	TRBJ1-1	TRBV29-1	TGCAGCGTTTTGAGGGGTGGGAACACTGAAGCTTTCTTT	CSVLRGGNTEAFF
many	NA	TRBJ2-7	TRBV5-5	TGTGCCAGCAGCCCCACCGGTACCCCCTACGAGCAGTACTTC	CASSPTGTPYEQYF
NA	NA	TRBJ1-1	TRBV10-3	TGTGCCATCAGTGAGTCGGGAGACAGTATGAACACTGAAGCTTTCTTT	CAISESGDSMNTEAFF
NA	TRBD1	TRBJ1-2	TRBV4-1	TGCGCCAGCAGCCTCATCGACCCTTCTTTGAGGGGGCGGAACTATGGCTACACCTTC	CASSLIDPSLRGRNYGYTF
few	NA	TRBJ2-3	TRBV10-3	TGTGCCATCAGTGAGTCGGAACAGGCCACAGATACGCAGTATTTT	CAISESEQATDTQYF
NA	NA	TRBJ1-2	TRBV24-1	TGTGCCACCAGTGATAGGGCGGAACGTGGCTACACCTTC	CATSDRAERGYTF
few	NA	TRBJ2-7	TRBV27	TGTGCCAGCAGCCGACTCCTTGGCGGAGACCAGTACTTC	CASSRLLGGDQYF
NA	TRBD2	TRBJ2-5	TRBV20-1	TGCAGTGCTCTTCCTACCGGGACTAGCGGGAGGCTTAGTCAAGAGACCCAGTACTTC	CSALPTGTSGRLSQETQYF
few	TRBD1	TRBJ1-6	TRBV28	TGTGCCAGCAGTTTTACAGGGGAGTTAAATTCACCCCTCCACTTT	CASSFTGELNSPLHF
many	TRBD1	TRBJ1-6	TRBV25-1	TGTGCCAGCAGTGATAGGGGCAGGGGGAAGTCACCCCTCCACTTT	CASSDRGRGKSPLHF
few	NA	TRBJ2-1	TRBV27	TGTGCCAGCAGTTTAAAGGGACGGACCTACAATGAGCAGTTCTTC	CASSLKGRTYNEQFF
many	NA	TRBJ1-2	TRBV12-3/TRBV12-4	TGTGCCAGCAGCCCGACAGGAGCCGTCGGGGGCTACACCTTC	CASSPTGAVGGYTF
NA	NA	TRBJ2-7	TRBV5-1	TGCGCCAGCAGCTTGGGGGCTCAAAGCCACGAGCAGTACTTC	CASSLGAQSHEQYF
NA	NA	TRBJ2-1	TRBV20-1	TGCAGTGGTCCGGAGTACAATGAGCAGTTCTTC	CSGPEYNEQFF
many	NA	TRBJ1-2	TRBV9	TGTGCCAGCAGCGTCGACTCCGGGTCCACCTATGGCTACACCTTC	CASSVDSGSTYGYTF
few	NA	TRBJ2-5	TRBV6-2/TRBV6-3	TGTGCCAGCAGTTACCAGGGGGAGACCCAGTACTTC	CASSYQGETQYF
many	NA	TRBJ1-2	TRBV6-1	TGTGCCAGCAGTGAGCAGGGTTACGGCTATGGCTACACCTTC	CASSEQGYGYGYTF
many	NA	TRBJ2-7	TRBV7-9	TGTGCCAGCAGCCTGAACAGTTACTCCTACGAGCAGTACTTC	CASSLNSYSYEQYF
NA	NA	TRBJ1-4	TRBV28	TGTGCCAGCAACGGAGGGATGCTTAATGAAAAACTGTTTTTT	CASNGGMLNEKLFF
NA	TRBD2	TRBJ2-1	TRBV2	TGTGCCAGCAGGCCGGGACTAGCGGGGGGGGACTCCTACAATGAGCAGTTCTTC	CASRPGLAGGDSYNEQFF
many	NA	TRBJ2-7	TRBV7-2	TGTGCCAGCAGTAGATCGACCAGAGGAGTCTACGAGCAGTACTTC	CASSRSTRGVYEQYF
many	NA	TRBJ1-2	TRBV4-1	TGCGCCAGCAGCCACCGAATTTCGGATGGCTACACCTTC	CASSHRISDGYTF
NA	TRBD1	TRBJ2-3	TRBV7-3	TGTGCCAGCAGCCGGACAGGGGTAGGAGATACGCAGTATTTT	CASSRTGVGDTQYF
NA	NA	TRBJ1-2	TRBV24-1	TGTGCCACCAGTGATCAACAGGGAGGGTATGGCTACACCTTC	CATSDQQGGYGYTF
NA	TRBD2	TRBJ2-2	TRBV7-8	TGTGCCGGCAGCTTATTACTAGCGGGGGGTCCGAACACCGGGGAGCTGTTTTTT	CAGSLLLAGGPNTGELFF
NA	NA	TRBJ1-1	TRBV9	TGTGCCAGCAGCGCCTCGTCGGGAAGGGAGACTGAAGCTTTCTTT	CASSASSGRETEAFF
few	TRBD2	TRBJ2-1	TRBV11-3	TGTGCCAGCAGCTACGCGACTAGCGGGGGACTAAGCTCCTACAATGAGCAGTTCTTC	CASSYATSGGLSSYNEQFF
NA	TRBD1	TRBJ2-1	TRBV24-1	TGTGCCACCAGTGATTTCGTGACAGGGGGCCGAAATGAGCAGTTCTTC	CATSDFVTGGRNEQFF
NA	NA	TRBJ2-3	TRBV7-3	TGTGCCAGCAGGGACCTGACTACAGGGTATTCGCCAGATACGCAGTATTTT	CASRDLTTGYSPDTQYF
few	TRBD1	TRBJ1-5	TRBV6-5	TGTGCCAGCAGTTACTCAGCGCGGACAGGGGTGGGTCAGCCCCAGCATTTT	CASSYSARTGVGQPQHF
NA	NA	TRBJ2-7	TRBV9	TGTGCCAGCAGCGGGGCCCTCTCCTACGAGCAGTACTTC	CASSGALSYEQYF
NA	NA	TRBJ1-3	TRBV27	TGTGCCAGCAGTTCTCACCAGGGTCCCATATATTTT	CASSSHQGPIYF
NA	NA	TRBJ1-1	TRBV5-1	TGCGCCAGCAGCTTGGAATCAGCAGGTATGGCTGAAGCTTTCTTT	CASSLESAGMAEAFF
few	TRBD2	TRBJ2-3	TRBV14	TGTGCCAGCAGCCGTAGCGGGGGGCCCCGCACAGATACGCAGTATTTT	CASSRSGGPRTDTQYF
NA	NA	TRBJ2-5	TRBV7-2	TGTGCCAGCAGCCGTGGACATTCCGGGCGAGAGACCCAGTACTTC	CASSRGHSGRETQYF
many	NA	TRBJ2-7	TRBV7-2	TGTGCCAGCAGTTTGGACCCGCCGGGTGAGCAGTACTTC	CASSLDPPGEQYF
NA	TRBD1	TRBJ2-2	TRBV28	TGTGCCAGCAGGAAAGCCCAGGGGGCGCCACCCGGGGAGCTGTTTTTT	CASRKAQGAPPGELFF
many	NA	TRBJ1-1	TRBV20-1	TGCAGTGCTAGAGGGGATATGGCCGGGGGCACTGAAGCTTTCTTT	CSARGDMAGGTEAFF
NA	NA	TRBJ2-1	TRBV7-2	TGTGCCAGCAGCCTACTCGGTGGGGGCGACTACAATGAGCAGTTCTTC	CASSLLGGGDYNEQFF
NA	NA	TRBJ2-2	TRBV12-3/TRBV12-4	NA	CASSLWGAGTGERFF
few	TRBD1	TRBJ2-7	TRBV24-1	TGTGCCACCAGTGATCATCGGACAGGGTCCTACGAGCAGTACTTC	CATSDHRTGSYEQYF
few	NA	TRBJ1-4	TRBV3-1	TGTGCCAGCAGTCCTAGGGGGGCAGGTGAAAAACTGTTTTTT	CASSPRGAGEKLFF
NA	TRBD1	TRBJ2-5	TRBV20-1	TGCAGTGCCAGGGGTCTCAGGGGGAAAGAGACCCAGTACTTC	CSARGLRGKETQYF
many	TRBD2	TRBJ2-7	TRBV28	TGTGCCAGCAGCTTACTAGCGGGGGGCCCCTACGAGCAGTACTTC	CASSLLAGGPYEQYF
NA	NA	TRBJ2-5	TRBV7-2	TGTGCCAGCAGCCCGAGATACGAGAAAGACACCCAGTACTTC	CASSPRYEKDTQYF
once	NA	TRBJ1-2	TRBV20-1	TGCAGTGCTAGAGAGGTCCTTAACTATGGCTACACCTTC	CSAREVLNYGYTF
many	TRBD1	TRBJ2-6	TRBV12-3/TRBV12-4	TGTGCCAGCAGGGGACAGTTGGTTGGGGCCAACGTCCTGACTTTC	CASRGQLVGANVLTF